The entry below describes one TCR beta chain. This entry is derived from a study of technical replicates of blood from a handful of donors. The CDR3 extends over 14 amino acids. Profiled with immunoSEQ multiplex PCR; TCRdb holds only in-frame clones, not every one. Of fewer than 90,000 clones listed, 92% are singletons. Input material: T cells isolated from PBMCs. The TCR sequence derives from a human donor in good health. The chain combines TRBV21-1 with TRBJ2-1; the D segment call TRBD1 is taken from the table without a DNA check. TRBV21-1 is deemed a pseudogene. The CDR3 DNA sequence: TGTGCCATACCCCACAGGGGCTATACGGATGAGCAGTTCTTC. It codes for CAIPHRGYTDEQFF.